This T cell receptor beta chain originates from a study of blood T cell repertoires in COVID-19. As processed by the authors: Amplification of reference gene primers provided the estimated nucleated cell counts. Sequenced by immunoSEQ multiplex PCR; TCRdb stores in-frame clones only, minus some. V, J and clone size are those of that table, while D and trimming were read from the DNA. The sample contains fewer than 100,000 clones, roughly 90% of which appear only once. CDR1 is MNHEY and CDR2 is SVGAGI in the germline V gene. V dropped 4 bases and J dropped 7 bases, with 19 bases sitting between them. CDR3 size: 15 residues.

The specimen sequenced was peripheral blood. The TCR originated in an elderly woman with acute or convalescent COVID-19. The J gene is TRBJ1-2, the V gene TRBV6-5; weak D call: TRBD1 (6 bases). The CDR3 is CASSSDPTGLGGYTF. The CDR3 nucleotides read TGTGCCAGCAGTTCCGACCCGACAGGACTGGGTGGCTACACCTTC.